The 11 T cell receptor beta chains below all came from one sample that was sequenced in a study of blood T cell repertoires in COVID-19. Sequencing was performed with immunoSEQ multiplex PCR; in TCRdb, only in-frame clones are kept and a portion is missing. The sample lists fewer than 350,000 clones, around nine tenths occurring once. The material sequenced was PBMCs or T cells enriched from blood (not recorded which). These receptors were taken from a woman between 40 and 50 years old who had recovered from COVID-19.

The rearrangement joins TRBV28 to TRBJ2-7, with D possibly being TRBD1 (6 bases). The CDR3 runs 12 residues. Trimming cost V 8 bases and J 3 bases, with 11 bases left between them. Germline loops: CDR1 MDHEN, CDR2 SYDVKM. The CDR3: CASCSDSYEQYF. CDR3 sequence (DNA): TGTGCCAGCTGCTCGGACAGCTACGAGCAGTACTTC.

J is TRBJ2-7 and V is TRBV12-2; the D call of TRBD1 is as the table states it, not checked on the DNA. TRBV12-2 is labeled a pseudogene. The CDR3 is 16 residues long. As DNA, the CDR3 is TGTGCAAGTCGCTTAGCGGGTGGCAGGGGAGACTACGAGCAGTACTTC. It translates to CASRLAGGRGDYEQYF.

DNA for the CDR3: TGTGCCAGCAGGACCCAATCCCTCTGGACTAGCGGGATCAACGAGCAGTACTTC. This codes for CASRTQSLWTSGINEQYF. The chain recombines TRBV28 with TRBJ2-7; TRBD2 aligns across 12 bases. The CDR3 is 18 residues long. CDR1 and CDR2 from the germline V gene are MDHEN and SYDVKM. With V trimmed by 6 bases and J by 5 bases, 17 bases remained unmatched. The full variable domain, with the rest looked up from reference TRBV28 and TRBJ2-7, is DVKVTQSSRYLVKRTGEKVFLECVQDMDHENMFWYRQDPGLGLRLIYFSYDVKMKEKGDIPEGYSVSREKKERFSLILESASTNQTSMYLCASRTQSLWTSGINEQYFGPGTRLTVT.

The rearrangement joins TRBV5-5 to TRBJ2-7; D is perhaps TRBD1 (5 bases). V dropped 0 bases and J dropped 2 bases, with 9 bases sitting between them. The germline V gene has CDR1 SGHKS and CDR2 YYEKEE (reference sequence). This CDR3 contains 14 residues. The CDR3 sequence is CASSLGGVAYEQYF. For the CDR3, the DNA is TGTGCCAGCAGCTTGGGGGGCGTCGCCTACGAGCAGTACTTC.

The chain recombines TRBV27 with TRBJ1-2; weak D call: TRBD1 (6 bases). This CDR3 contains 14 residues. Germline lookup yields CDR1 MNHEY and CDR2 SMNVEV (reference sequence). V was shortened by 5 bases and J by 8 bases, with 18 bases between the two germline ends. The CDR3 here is CASSPIQGWWGYTF. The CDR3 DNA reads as TGTGCCAGCAGTCCGATACAGGGTTGGTGGGGCTACACCTTC.

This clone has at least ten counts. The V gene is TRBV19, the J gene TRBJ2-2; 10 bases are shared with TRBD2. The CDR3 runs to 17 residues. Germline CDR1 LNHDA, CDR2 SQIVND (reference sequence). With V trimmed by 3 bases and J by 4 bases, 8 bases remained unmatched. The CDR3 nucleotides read TGTGCCAGTAGTATTCGTACTAGCGGGACCTCCACCGGGGAGCTGTTTTTT. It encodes CASSIRTSGTSTGELFF.

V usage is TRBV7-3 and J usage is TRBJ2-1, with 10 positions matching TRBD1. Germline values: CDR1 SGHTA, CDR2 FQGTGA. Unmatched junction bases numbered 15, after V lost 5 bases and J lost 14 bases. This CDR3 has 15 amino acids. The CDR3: CASSLTGGDSIPEFF. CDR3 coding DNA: TGTGCCAGCAGCCTGACAGGGGGCGATTCAATCCCGGAGTTCTTC.

The CDR3 protein is CASSLQDRGSTEAFF. CDR3 nucleotide sequence: TGTGCCAGCAGTTTACAGGACAGGGGGTCCACTGAAGCTTTCTTT. The rearrangement joins TRBV28 to TRBJ1-1; 10 bases agree with TRBD1. Germline V gene data show CDR1 as MDHEN and CDR2 as SYDVKM. The CDR3 contains 15 residues. V dropped 2 bases and J dropped 4; count of bases not matched to a gene: 4.

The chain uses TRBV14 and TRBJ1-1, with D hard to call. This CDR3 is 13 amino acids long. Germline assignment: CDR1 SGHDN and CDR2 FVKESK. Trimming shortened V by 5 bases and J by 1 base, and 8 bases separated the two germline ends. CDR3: CASSVGGNTEAFF. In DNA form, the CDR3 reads TGTGCCAGCAGCGTCGGCGGGAACACTGAAGCTTTCTTT.

CDR3 nucleotide sequence: TGCGCCAGCAGCCAAGAGGGTAGCGGGGGACCCTACAATGAGCAGTTCTTC. Protein product: CASSQEGSGGPYNEQFF. This chain uses TRBV4-3 with TRBJ2-1, with TRBD2 identical over 9 bases. With 0 bases clipped from V and 2 bases from J, the junction kept 5 bases outside the gene matches. Germline V CDR1 and CDR2: LGHNA, YSLEER. This CDR3 spans 17 amino acids.

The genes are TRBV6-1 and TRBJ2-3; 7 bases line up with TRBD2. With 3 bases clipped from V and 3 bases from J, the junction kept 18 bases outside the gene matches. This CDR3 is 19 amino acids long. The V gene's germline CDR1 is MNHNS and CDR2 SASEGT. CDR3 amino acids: CASSDRVGGSIGGTDTQYF. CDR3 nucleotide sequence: TGTGCCAGCAGTGATCGGGTCGGCGGGAGTATCGGAGGGACAGATACGCAGTATTTT.